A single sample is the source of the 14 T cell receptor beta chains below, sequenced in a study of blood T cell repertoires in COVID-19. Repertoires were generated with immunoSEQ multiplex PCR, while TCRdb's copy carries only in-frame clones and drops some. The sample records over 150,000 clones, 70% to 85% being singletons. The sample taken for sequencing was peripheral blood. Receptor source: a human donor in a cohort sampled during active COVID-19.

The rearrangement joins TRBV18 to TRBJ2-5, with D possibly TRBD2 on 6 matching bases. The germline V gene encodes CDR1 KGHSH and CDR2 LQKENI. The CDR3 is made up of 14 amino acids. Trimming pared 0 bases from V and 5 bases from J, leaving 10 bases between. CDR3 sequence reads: CASSPPEGGETQYF. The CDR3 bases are TGTGCCAGCTCACCACCGGAAGGAGGGGAGACCCAGTACTTC.

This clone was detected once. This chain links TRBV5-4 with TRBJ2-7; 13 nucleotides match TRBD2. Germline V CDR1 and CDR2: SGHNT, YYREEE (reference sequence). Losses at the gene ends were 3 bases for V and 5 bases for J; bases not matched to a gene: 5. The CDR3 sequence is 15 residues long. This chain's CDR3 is CASSYRTSGSHEQYF. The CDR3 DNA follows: TGTGCCAGCAGCTACCGGACTAGCGGGAGCCACGAGCAGTACTTC.

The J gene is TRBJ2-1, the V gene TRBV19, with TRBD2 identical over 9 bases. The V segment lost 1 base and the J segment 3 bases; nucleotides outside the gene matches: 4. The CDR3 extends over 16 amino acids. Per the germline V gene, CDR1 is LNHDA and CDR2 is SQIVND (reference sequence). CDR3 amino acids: CASSIVVTSGYNEQFF. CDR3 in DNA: TGTGCCAGTAGTATAGTTGTGACTAGCGGCTACAATGAGCAGTTCTTC.

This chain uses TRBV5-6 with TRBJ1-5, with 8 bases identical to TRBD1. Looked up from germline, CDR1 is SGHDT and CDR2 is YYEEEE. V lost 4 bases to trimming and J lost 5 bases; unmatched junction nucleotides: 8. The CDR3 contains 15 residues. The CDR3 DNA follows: TGTGCCAGCAGCCTCGGACAGGGAATGGATCAGCCCCAGCATTTT. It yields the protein CASSLGQGMDQPQHF.

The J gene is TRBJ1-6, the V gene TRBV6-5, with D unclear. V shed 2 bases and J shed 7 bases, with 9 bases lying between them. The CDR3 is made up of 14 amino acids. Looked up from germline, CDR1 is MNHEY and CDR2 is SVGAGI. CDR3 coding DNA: TGTGCCAGCAGTTACGTGCAGGCGAATTCACCCCTCCACTTT. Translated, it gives CASSYVQANSPLHF.

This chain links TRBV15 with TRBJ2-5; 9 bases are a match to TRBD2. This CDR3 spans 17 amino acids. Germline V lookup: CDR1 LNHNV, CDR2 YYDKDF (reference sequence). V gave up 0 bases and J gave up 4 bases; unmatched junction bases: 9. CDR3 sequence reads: CATSRENSGRRVETQYF. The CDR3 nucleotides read TGTGCCACCAGCAGAGAGAATAGCGGGAGAAGAGTAGAGACCCAGTACTTC.

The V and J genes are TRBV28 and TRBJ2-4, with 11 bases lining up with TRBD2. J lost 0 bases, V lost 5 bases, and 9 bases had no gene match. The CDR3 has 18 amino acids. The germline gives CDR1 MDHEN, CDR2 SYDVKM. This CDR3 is CASSPGTSGAIAKNIQYF. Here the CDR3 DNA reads TGTGCCAGCAGTCCAGGGACTAGCGGAGCCATAGCCAAAAACATTCAGTACTTC.

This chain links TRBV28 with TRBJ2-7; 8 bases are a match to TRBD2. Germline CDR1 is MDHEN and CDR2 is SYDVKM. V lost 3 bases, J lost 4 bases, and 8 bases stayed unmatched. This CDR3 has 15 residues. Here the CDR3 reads CASSLLSGSIYEQYF. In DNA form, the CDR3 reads TGTGCCAGCAGTTTGTTAAGCGGGAGTATTTACGAGCAGTACTTC.

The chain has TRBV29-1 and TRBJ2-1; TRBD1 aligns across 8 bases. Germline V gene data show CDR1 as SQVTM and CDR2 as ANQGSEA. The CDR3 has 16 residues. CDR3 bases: TGCACCGGCCGGGGGCGAGGGACAGGCCCCTACAATGAGCAGTTCTTC. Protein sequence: CTGRGRGTGPYNEQFF.

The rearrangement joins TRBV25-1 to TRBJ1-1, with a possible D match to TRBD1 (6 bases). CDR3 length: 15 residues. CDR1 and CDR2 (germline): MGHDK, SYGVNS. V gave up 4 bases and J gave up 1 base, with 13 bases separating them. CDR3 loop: CASSALGTPNTEAFF. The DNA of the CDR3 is TGTGCCAGCAGTGCCCTGGGGACACCGAACACTGAAGCTTTCTTT.

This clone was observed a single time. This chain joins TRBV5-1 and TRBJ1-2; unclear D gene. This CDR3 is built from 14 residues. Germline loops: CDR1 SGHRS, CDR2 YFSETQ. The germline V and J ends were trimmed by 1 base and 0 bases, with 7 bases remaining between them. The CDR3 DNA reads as TGCGCCAGCAGCTTGTACGGGACTAACTATGGCTACACCTTC. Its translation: CASSLYGTNYGYTF. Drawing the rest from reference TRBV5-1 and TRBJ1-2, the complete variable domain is KAGVTQTPRYLIKTRGQQVTLSCSPISGHRSVSWYQQTPGQGLQFLFEYFSETQRNKGNFPGRFSGRQFSNSRSEMNVSTLELGDSALYLCASSLYGTNYGYTFGSGTRLTVV.

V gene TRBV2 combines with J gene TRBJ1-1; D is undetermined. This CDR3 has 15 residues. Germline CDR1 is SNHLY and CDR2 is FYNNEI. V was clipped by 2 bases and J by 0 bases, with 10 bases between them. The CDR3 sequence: CASSERRNMNTEAFF. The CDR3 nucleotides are TGTGCCAGCAGTGAAAGAAGAAACATGAACACTGAAGCTTTCTTT. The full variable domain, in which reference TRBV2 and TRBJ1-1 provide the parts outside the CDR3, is EPEVTQTPSHQVTQMGQEVILRCVPISNHLYFYWYRQILGQKVEFLVSFYNNEISEKSEIFDDQFSVERPDGSNFTLKIRSTKLEDSAMYFCASSERRNMNTEAFFGQGTRLTVV.

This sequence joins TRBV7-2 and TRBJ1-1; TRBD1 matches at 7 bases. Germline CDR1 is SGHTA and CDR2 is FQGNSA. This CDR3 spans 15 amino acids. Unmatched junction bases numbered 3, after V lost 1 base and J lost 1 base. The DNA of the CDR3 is TGTGCCAGCAGCTTAGACAGGGGAGGGAACACTGAAGCTTTCTTT. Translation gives CASSLDRGGNTEAFF.

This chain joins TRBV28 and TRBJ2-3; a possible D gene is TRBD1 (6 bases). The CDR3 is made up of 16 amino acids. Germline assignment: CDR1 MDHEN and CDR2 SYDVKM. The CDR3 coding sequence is TGTGCGACCAACAAACAGGGAATGTTATCCACAGATACGCAGTATTTT. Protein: CATNKQGMLSTDTQYF.